A selection of T cell receptor beta chains follows, all from one sample in a study of cytomegalovirus exposure and HLA in healthy donors. Profiling relied on immunoSEQ multiplex PCR, and the TCRdb table lists in-frame clones only, not all of them. This table holds 90,000 to 100,000 clones, approximately 9% found once. The specimen sequenced was PBMCs. These receptors all come from a man aged 50-60 years in good health and CMV-seropositive. Both conserved end residues are part of each CDR3. A D gene is named only where the DNA matches it firmly. Only some rows state a clone size, as once, few, many or a class for expanded clones.

d_call: NA
j_call: TRBJ1-1
clone_size: once
v_call: TRBV10-2
cdr3_nt: TGCGCCAGCAGTGATTGGGGGCTGAACACTGAAGCTTTCTTT
cdr3_aa: CASSDWGLNTEAFF

d_call: NA
j_call: TRBJ1-1
clone_size: NA
v_call: TRBV28
cdr3_nt: TGTGCCAGCAGTCGAGTCGGGACTATCCACACTGAAGCTTTCTTT
cdr3_aa: CASSRVGTIHTEAFF

d_call: NA
j_call: TRBJ2-3
clone_size: few
v_call: TRBV27
cdr3_nt: TGTGCCAGCAGTTTCCAGACTCGGCTGGCGCAGTATTTT
cdr3_aa: CASSFQTRLAQYF

d_call: NA
j_call: TRBJ1-5
clone_size: NA
v_call: TRBV6-6
cdr3_nt: TGTGCCAGCGTTGGGCGCAAGTCATGGGCCCAGCATTTT
cdr3_aa: CASVGRKSWAQHF

d_call: TRBD2
j_call: TRBJ2-1
clone_size: NA
v_call: TRBV28
cdr3_nt: TGTGCCAGCAGTTTACGGGGACTAGCGGGAGATGAGCAGTTCTTC
cdr3_aa: CASSLRGLAGDEQFF

d_call: TRBD2
j_call: TRBJ2-1
clone_size: NA
v_call: TRBV13
cdr3_nt: TGTGCCAGCAGCTTACGGACTAGCGGGACCTACAATGAGCAGTTCTTC
cdr3_aa: CASSLRTSGTYNEQFF

d_call: TRBD1
j_call: TRBJ1-5
clone_size: few
v_call: TRBV5-1
cdr3_nt: TGCGCCAGCAGCTTGGTAGGGGGCGGGCAGCCCCAGCATTTT
cdr3_aa: CASSLVGGGQPQHF

d_call: NA
j_call: TRBJ1-2
clone_size: few
v_call: TRBV10-3
cdr3_nt: TGTGCCACCACCCCGGCCCAGCGCAACCCGGATGGCTACACCTTC
cdr3_aa: CATTPAQRNPDGYTF

d_call: TRBD1
j_call: TRBJ1-5
clone_size: NA
v_call: TRBV25-1
cdr3_nt: TGTGCCAGCGGTGACAGGGGTAGTCAGCCCCAGCATTTT
cdr3_aa: CASGDRGSQPQHF

d_call: NA
j_call: TRBJ2-7
clone_size: NA
v_call: TRBV4-1
cdr3_nt: TGCGCCAGCTCTGGCAGGTTTAGTTCCTACGAGCAGTACTTC
cdr3_aa: CASSGRFSSYEQYF

d_call: NA
j_call: TRBJ1-1
clone_size: few
v_call: TRBV4-2
cdr3_nt: TGTGCCAGCAGCCAAGACTCAGGGTTGTTAAACACTGAAGCTTTCTTT
cdr3_aa: CASSQDSGLLNTEAFF

d_call: NA
j_call: TRBJ2-7
clone_size: NA
v_call: TRBV27
cdr3_nt: TGTGCCAGCAGCCCCAGCGAGCCGTCCTACGAGCAGTACTTC
cdr3_aa: CASSPSEPSYEQYF

d_call: NA
j_call: TRBJ1-1
clone_size: few
v_call: TRBV28
cdr3_nt: TGTGCCAGCATTTCGGGGGGCGGAACTGAAGCTTTCTTT
cdr3_aa: CASISGGGTEAFF

d_call: NA
j_call: TRBJ2-7
clone_size: NA
v_call: TRBV5-6
cdr3_nt: TGTGCCAGCAGCTACCGGCGGCCCGCCTCCTACGAGCAGTACTTC
cdr3_aa: CASSYRRPASYEQYF

d_call: TRBD2
j_call: TRBJ2-5
clone_size: NA
v_call: TRBV27
cdr3_nt: TGTGCCAGCAGTAACCAACTAGCGGGAGAATTAGAGACCCAGTACTTC
cdr3_aa: CASSNQLAGELETQYF

d_call: NA
j_call: TRBJ1-2
clone_size: few
v_call: TRBV5-6
cdr3_nt: TGTGCCAGCAGCTTACCCGTCGGGGGGACTGGCTACACCTTC
cdr3_aa: CASSLPVGGTGYTF

d_call: NA
j_call: TRBJ1-5
clone_size: NA
v_call: TRBV6-1
cdr3_nt: TGTGCCAGCAGTCTGCAGGGTTGGGATCAGCCCCAGCATTTT
cdr3_aa: CASSLQGWDQPQHF

d_call: TRBD1
j_call: TRBJ1-2
clone_size: few
v_call: TRBV7-9
cdr3_nt: TGTGCCAGCAGCCCCGACAGGGGGGGTGGCTACACCTTC
cdr3_aa: CASSPDRGGGYTF